The 6 T cell receptor beta chains below were found in one sample sequenced in a study of Graves' ophthalmopathy and Graves' hyperthyroidism. The authors amplified TCR beta CDR3 regions from RNA transcripts. The first-round RT-PCR employed HTBI primers together with the Qiagen OneStep RT-PCR kit. A multiplex PCR was then performed as the second round. From the multiplex PCR reads, TCRdb called clonotypes with MiXCR, one entry per CDR3 protein. The sample lists just over 600,000 distinct CDR3 sequences, over 20% seen once, with approximately 7% in the top ten. The source material was peripheral blood. Receptors originate from a woman under 30 with stable Graves' hyperthyroidism. Some clones in this sample may be carry-over from other donors' samples.

A remark on this clonotype: A junction boundary mismatches the germline segment, possibly from a read error. CDR3 sequence reads: CAISTTVGGQPQHF. The CDR3 DNA reads TGTGCCATCAGCACTACGGTGGGCGGGCAGCCTCAGCATTTT. This chain uses TRBV10-3 with TRBJ1-5, with D hard to call. Germline V gives CDR1 ENHRY, CDR2 SYGVKD. The CDR3 loop spans 14 amino acids.

Many counts were recorded for this clonotype. The rearrangement links TRBV27 to TRBJ2-7; perhaps TRBD1 as D (5 bases). In germline, CDR1 is MNHEY, CDR2 SMNVEV (reference sequence). Trimming stripped 4 bases from V and 0 bases from J, with 10 bases between. CDR3 size: 14 residues. CDR3 amino acids: CASSSSDTSYEQYF. CDR3 sequence (DNA): TGTGCCAGCAGTTCCTCGGACACCTCCTACGAGCAGTACTTC.

Concerning this clonotype itself: A much larger clone sits a single nucleotide away, making a read error possible. This sequence joins TRBV25-1 and TRBJ1-1; D is unresolved. This CDR3 region has 13 residues. Germline loops: CDR1 MGHDK, CDR2 SYGVNS. The DNA of the CDR3 is TGTGCCAGCAGTGTAGGGCTGAACACTGAAGCTTGCTTT. Protein product: CASSVGLNTEACF.

This clonotype was seen ten or more times. The J gene is TRBJ1-5, the V gene TRBV15; D gene ambiguous. V dropped 0 bases and J dropped 9 bases, with 6 bases sitting between them. Looked up from germline, CDR1 is LNHNV and CDR2 is YYDKDF (reference sequence). The CDR3 consists of 12 residues. As DNA, the CDR3 is TGTGCCACCAGCAGAGACGGGCGGCCCCAGCATTTT. Its protein is CATSRDGRPQHF.

This clonotype was seen at least ten times. The V and J genes are TRBV6-5 and TRBJ2-7; D is unclear. The CDR3 totals 15 residues. With 2 bases removed from V and 0 bases from J, the gap between germline ends came to 11 bases. Germline V CDR1 and CDR2: MNHEY, SVGAGI. In DNA, the CDR3 is TGTGCCAGCAGTTACGGGATTTCGGGCTCCTACGAGCAGTACTTC. Amino acid sequence: CASSYGISGSYEQYF.

This clonotype was counted ten times or more. The chain has TRBV5-1 and TRBJ1-5, with a weak D call TRBD1 (6 bases). The CDR3 length is 15 residues. Germline CDR1 reads SGHRS; CDR2 reads YFSETQ. The ends were cut back, 4 bases at V and 7 bases at J, with 18 bases in the middle. CDR3 protein: CASSPTSGVGQPQHF. DNA of the CDR3: TGCGCCAGCAGCCCAACGTCAGGGGTAGGGCAGCCCCAGCATTTT.